This record looks at one TCR beta chain sequence and its context. This record belongs to a study of blood T cell repertoires in COVID-19. Study as a whole: In each case, the material was cDNA or gDNA derived from T cells, B-cell-depleted T cells, or PBMCs.

Assay: immunoSEQ multiplex PCR; the TCRdb copy retains only in-frame clones and omits some. The table includes roughly 350,000 clones, under 95% detected once. This CDR3 region has 17 residues. The sequence came from a woman aged 18-29 years who had recovered from COVID-19. The sequenced material came from peripheral blood. This chain joins TRBV12-2 and TRBJ1-1. TRBV12-2 is a recognized pseudogene. CDR3 residues: CASRLAVGLAVNTEAFF. The DNA of the CDR3 is TGTGCAAGTCGCTTAGCGGTAGGGCTAGCGGTGAACACTGAAGCTTTCTTT.